These 12 T cell receptor beta chains were all obtained from the same sample, sequenced in a study of neoadjuvant anti-PD-1 for oral cavity cancer (dated by TCRdb to the early 2020s). The time point label on this specimen signifies: after neoadjuvant nivolumab, at surgical resection. Library preparation was by the immunoSEQ multiplex PCR assay. The table was pulled from immuneACCESS by TCRdb, which kept in-frame rearrangements only. Such tables lose some clones; where checked, under half of the loss comes from unresolved V genes, and the rest has no known cause. Present in this sample are tens of thousands of clones, about three quarters of which were seen just once. More than 4.5% of the sample rests with the top ten. Sequenced material: PBMCs, taken after nivolumab (anti-PD-1) treatment. These receptors all come from a person aged 35-80 years with oral cavity squamous cell carcinoma.

This rearrangement joins TRBV2 to TRBJ1-1; the D gene is possibly TRBD1 (5 bases). Trimming cost V 3 bases and J 6 bases, with 11 bases left between them. Germline V gives CDR1 SNHLY, CDR2 FYNNEI. This CDR3 spans 13 amino acids. The CDR3 sequence is CASSDSRGAEAFF. CDR3 coding DNA: TGTGCCAGCAGTGATAGCCGGGGGGCTGAAGCTTTCTTT.

This clone was seen a handful of times. The J gene is TRBJ1-2, the V gene TRBV28; TRBD1 aligns across 7 bases. J gave up 7 bases and V 7 bases, and 9 bases lay outside the gene matches. This CDR3 spans 13 amino acids. Looked up from germline, CDR1 is MDHEN and CDR2 is SYDVKM. CDR3 bases: TGTGCCAGCAAAGGCCGACAGGGAGGTGGCTACACCTTC. Protein sequence: CASKGRQGGGYTF.

This clone was seen only once. The chain links TRBV13 to TRBJ1-2, with 11 bases lining up with TRBD1. The CDR3 runs to 15 residues. The germline V gene encodes CDR1 PRHDT and CDR2 FYEKMQ (reference sequence). J lost 4 bases, V lost 5 bases, and 6 bases had no gene match. In DNA form, the CDR3 reads TGTGCCAGCAGCCCCGGACAGGGGGCCACCTATGGCTACACCTTC. Protein sequence: CASSPGQGATYGYTF.

The rearrangement links TRBV6-1 to TRBJ1-2; possibly TRBD1 for D (5 bases). The V end lost 2 bases, the J end lost 10 bases, and 11 bases lay between the germline ends. CDR3 length: 12 amino acids. Germline loops: CDR1 MNHNS, CDR2 SASEGT. This CDR3 is CASSELQGPYTF. DNA of the CDR3: TGTGCCAGCAGTGAACTCCAGGGCCCCTACACCTTC.

On this clone itself: Relative to the germline gene, one junction end is altered; a read error may explain this. V is TRBV7-7 and J is TRBJ2-2; D is undetermined. Germline lookup yields CDR1 SSHAT and CDR2 FNYEAQ (reference sequence). The CDR3 covers 15 residues. The CDR3 nucleotides read TGTGCTAGCAGCTTAGTTTCGAATGGGAACGGGGAGCTGTTTTTT. Its protein product is CASSLVSNGNGELFF.

On this clone itself: Distinct nucleotide sequences in the sample also encode this CDR3. DNA for the CDR3: TGTGCCAGCAGTTATGGGTCGGGCTATGGCTACACCTTC. Translated: CASSYGSGYGYTF. This rearrangement joins TRBV6-5 to TRBJ1-2; no clear D gene. Germline CDR1 and CDR2: MNHEY and SVGAGI. The CDR3 extends over 13 amino acids. Trimming removed 3 bases at V and 4 bases at J, with 9 bases between.

This chain connects TRBV29-1 to TRBJ1-2; the match to TRBD1 covers 7 bases. Germline loops: CDR1 SQVTM, CDR2 ANQGSEA. The V and J ends lost 2 bases and 4 bases, in that order; junction bases with no gene match: 10. CDR3 size: 15 residues. The DNA of the CDR3 is TGCAGCGTTGAACCTCCCATGGGACAGTCCTATGGCTACACCTTC. Its translation: CSVEPPMGQSYGYTF.

This clone was found a few times. The chain couples TRBV28 to TRBJ1-2; D not resolved. This CDR3 region has 16 residues. In germline, CDR1 is MDHEN, CDR2 SYDVKM. V shed 2 bases and J shed 4 bases, with 17 bases lying between them. CDR3 bases: TGTGCCAGCAGTTTAGAACCGGGAACCCGGATCTATGGCTACACCTTC. Protein: CASSLEPGTRIYGYTF.

The V gene is TRBV28, the J gene TRBJ1-6; TRBD1 is a possible D gene (6 bases). V was cut by 4 bases and J by 10 bases, with 23 bases left in between. Germline values: CDR1 MDHEN, CDR2 SYDVKM. This CDR3 has 17 residues. CDR3 DNA sequence: TGTGCCAGCAGTTCTCACGGCCTGGGGGGCATTGTATCACCCCTCCACTTT. Its protein product is CASSSHGLGGIVSPLHF. Supplemented by reference TRBV28 and TRBJ1-6, the full variable domain reads DVKVTQSSRYLVKRTGEKVFLECVQDMDHENMFWYRQDPGLGLRLIYFSYDVKMKEKGDIPEGYSVSREKKERFSLILESASTNQTSMYLCASSSHGLGGIVSPLHFGNGTRLTVT.

The rearrangement joins TRBV5-1 to TRBJ2-7; 10 bases agree with TRBD2. There are 15 residues in the CDR3. Germline V lookup: CDR1 SGHRS, CDR2 YFSETQ. J gave up 2 bases and V 3 bases, and 5 bases lay outside the gene matches. The CDR3 sequence is CASSSTTSGAYEQYF. The DNA for the CDR3 is TGCGCCAGCAGCTCGACAACTAGCGGGGCCTACGAGCAGTACTTC.

The chain is built from TRBV5-8 and TRBJ2-3, with D tentatively TRBD2 (6 bases). Germline V gene sequence: CDR1 SGHTS, CDR2 YDEGEE. The CDR3 contains 14 residues. Trimming took off 6 bases at V and 4 bases at J, with 15 bases between the two ends. CDR3 region: CASIYRRGPDTQYF. The CDR3, as DNA: TGTGCCAGCATTTATAGGAGGGGACCAGATACGCAGTATTTT.

The J gene is TRBJ2-5, the V gene TRBV5-4; D is possibly TRBD2 (6 bases). Trimming removed 5 bases from V and 5 bases from J, with 25 bases in between. Germline V gene data show CDR1 as SGHNT and CDR2 as YYREEE (reference sequence). The CDR3 consists of 17 residues. The CDR3 nucleotides read TGTGCCAGCAGTTTTTCCGGGTCGGGAGTAGCTGGGGAGACCCAGTACTTC. Translating gives CASSFSGSGVAGETQYF.